These 26 T cell receptor beta chains were sequenced from one sample in a study of cytomegalovirus exposure and HLA in healthy donors. 60 Vbeta and 13 Jbeta primers were used in PCR. Repertoires were generated with immunoSEQ multiplex PCR, while TCRdb's copy carries only in-frame clones and drops some. The sample carries about 180,000 clones, about 80% recorded once. The sequencing sample was made of PBMCs. The receptors stem from a woman aged 30 to 39 in good health and CMV-seropositive.

This chain uses TRBV4-2 with TRBJ2-7, with D unclear. CDR3 length: 16 residues. Trimming shortened V by 1 base and J by 5 bases, and 18 bases separated the two germline ends. Germline CDR1 and CDR2: LGHNA and YNFKEQ. The CDR3 protein is CASSQVIAAEHHEQYF. The CDR3 nucleotides read TGTGCCAGCAGCCAAGTCATCGCGGCGGAGCACCACGAGCAGTACTTC.

The chain has TRBV25-1 and TRBJ2-2; tentative D call: TRBD2 (6 bases). The CDR3 has 17 amino acids. Germline CDR1 MGHDK, CDR2 SYGVNS. Trimming shortened V by 2 bases and J by 3 bases, and 16 bases separated the two germline ends. CDR3 sequence reads: CASSESRLAIDTGELFF. The CDR3 DNA reads TGTGCCAGCAGTGAAAGTCGGCTAGCGATCGACACCGGGGAGCTGTTTTTT.

The rearrangement links TRBV9 to TRBJ2-1; D might be TRBD2 (5 bases). CDR3 size: 13 residues. Germline-derived CDR1 and CDR2 are SGDLS and YYNGEE. The V and J ends lost 6 bases and 0 bases respectively, with 7 bases between them. CDR3 protein: CASTRDSYNEQFF. DNA of the CDR3: TGTGCCAGCACCCGGGACTCCTACAATGAGCAGTTCTTC.

The chain employs TRBV5-4 and TRBJ2-1; 10 positions match TRBD2. V was pared by 4 bases and J by 5 bases, with 18 bases of the junction left unmatched. The length of the CDR3 is 19 residues. CDR1 and CDR2 from the germline V gene are SGHNT and YYREEE (reference sequence). The CDR3 here is CASSPGPGTSETYHNEQFF. The CDR3 DNA reads as TGTGCCAGCAGCCCAGGGCCGGGGACTAGCGAGACGTACCACAATGAGCAGTTCTTC.

The CDR3 protein is CASSGGTSKETQYF. The CDR3 DNA reads TGTGCCAGCAGCGGGGGGACTAGCAAGGAGACCCAGTACTTC. The rearrangement joins TRBV7-7 to TRBJ2-5, with 9 bases fitting TRBD2. V trimming: 5 bases; J trimming: 5 bases; junction bases outside the gene matches: 6. The CDR3 sequence is 14 residues long. The germline CDR1 and CDR2 sequences are SSHAT and FNYEAQ (reference sequence).

This chain links TRBV6-1 with TRBJ1-1, with D perhaps matching TRBD1 (6 bases). Germline V lookup: CDR1 MNHNS, CDR2 SASEGT. The V end was cut by 7 bases, the J end by 2 bases, with 14 bases between. This CDR3 region has 14 residues. The CDR3 DNA sequence: TGTGCCAGCATTTGGGGGGGGCTAAACACTGAAGCTTTCTTT. It yields the protein CASIWGGLNTEAFF.

In this sample, this clone turned up once. The J gene is TRBJ2-3, the V gene TRBV10-3, with 7 positions matching TRBD2. The CDR3 has 12 residues. V was clipped by 8 bases and J by 1 base; unmatched bases: 0. Germline CDR1 reads ENHRY; CDR2 reads SYGVKD. The CDR3 DNA follows: TGTGCCATCCTAGCGGGCACAGATACGCAGTATTTT. This gives the protein CAILAGTDTQYF.

V is TRBV2 and J is TRBJ1-1; TRBD1 matches at 7 bases. The V segment lost 7 bases and the J segment 0 bases; nucleotides outside the gene matches: 5. Germline lookup yields CDR1 SNHLY and CDR2 FYNNEI. CDR3 length: 14 residues. CDR3 amino acids: CASIRTGMNTEAFF. CDR3 DNA sequence: TGTGCCAGCATAAGGACAGGAATGAACACTGAAGCTTTCTTT.

About this clone itself: This same CDR3 is encoded by further DNA sequences in the sample. The chain combines TRBV11-3 with TRBJ1-5; tentatively, D is TRBD1 (5 bases). Germline CDR1 reads SGHNT; CDR2 reads YENEEA. The V end lost 1 base, the J end lost 1 base, and 5 bases lay between the germline ends. This CDR3 has 14 residues. CDR3 region: CASSLGGSNQPQHF. The CDR3 DNA is TGTGCCAGCAGCTTAGGGGGCAGCAATCAGCCCCAGCATTTT.

CDR3 in DNA: TGTGCCAGCAGTTTATCGCGGGGGGACAGTTACTACGAGCAGTACTTC. This sequence encodes CASSLSRGDSYYEQYF. The genes are TRBV27 and TRBJ2-7; tentatively, D is TRBD2 (8 bases). Trimming took 0 bases from V and 3 from J, leaving 15 bases between them. Germline V gene data show CDR1 as MNHEY and CDR2 as SMNVEV (reference sequence). The CDR3 extends over 16 amino acids.

This chain connects TRBV27 to TRBJ2-3, with D perhaps TRBD2 (6 bases). The CDR3 is 15 residues long. The ends were cut back, 2 bases at V and 7 bases at J, with 16 bases in the middle. CDR1 is MNHEY and CDR2 is SMNVEV in the germline V gene (reference sequence). CDR3 region: CASSLRAEGIHTQYF. CDR3 DNA sequence: TGTGCCAGCAGTTTAAGGGCGGAGGGGATCCATACGCAGTATTTT.

This chain joins TRBV18 and TRBJ2-3; 7 bases are a match to TRBD1. The ends lost 1 base at V and 3 bases at J; junction bases unmatched: 10. The CDR3 sequence is 17 residues long. Per the germline V gene, CDR1 is KGHSH and CDR2 is LQKENI. The CDR3 region has the DNA TGTGCCAGCTCACCACGGCCCGTTGCAGGGGGTACAGATACGCAGTATTTT. Its protein is CASSPRPVAGGTDTQYF. Full variable domain (missing parts from reference TRBV18 and TRBJ2-3): NAGVMQNPRHLVRRRGQEARLRCSPMKGHSHVYWYRQLPEEGLKFMVYLQKENIIDESGMPKERFSAEFPKEGPSILRIQQVVRGDSAAYFCASSPRPVAGGTDTQYFGPGTRLTVL.

V and J are TRBV4-2 and TRBJ1-3; no reliable D call. The CDR3 has 16 residues. Germline-derived CDR1 and CDR2 are LGHNA and YNFKEQ. V dropped 1 base and J dropped 2 bases, with 12 bases sitting between them. This CDR3 is CASSQGSPGAGNTIYF. Written as DNA, the CDR3 is TGTGCCAGCAGCCAAGGGAGCCCTGGTGCTGGAAACACCATATATTTT.

The rearrangement uses TRBV9 and TRBJ1-4, with 7 positions matching TRBD1. Unmatched junction bases numbered 9, after V lost 4 bases and J lost 0 bases. Looked up from germline, CDR1 is SGDLS and CDR2 is YYNGEE. This CDR3 is built from 17 residues. As DNA, the CDR3 is TGTGCCAGCAGCCTCAGGGGGGACATTGCAACTAATGAAAAACTGTTTTTT. Translated, it gives CASSLRGDIATNEKLFF.

In this sample, this clone turned up a few times. This chain uses TRBV28 with TRBJ1-5, with D possibly matching TRBD1 (5 bases). Trimming shortened V by 4 bases and J by 2 bases, and 9 bases separated the two germline ends. CDR3 size: 14 residues. In germline, CDR1 is MDHEN, CDR2 SYDVKM. The CDR3 nucleotides are TGTGCCAGCAGTTCCAGGGAAGGCAATCAGCCCCAGCATTTT. Its translation: CASSSREGNQPQHF.

CDR3 sequence (DNA): TGTGCCAGTAGTAGAACAACCGGGACAGGGATGACCCAGCCCCAGCATTTT. Residues: CASSRTTGTGMTQPQHF. This sequence joins TRBV19 and TRBJ1-5; 9 bases are a match to TRBD1. The CDR3 length is 17 residues. With 4 bases clipped from V and 7 bases from J, the junction kept 14 bases outside the gene matches. Germline assignment: CDR1 LNHDA and CDR2 SQIVND (reference sequence).

J is TRBJ2-5 and V is TRBV27, with 10 bases aligning to TRBD1. Judging by the DNA end, TRBJ2-7 fits better; the J call may be wrong. The CDR3 is made up of 15 amino acids. Germline V gene lookup returns CDR1 MNHEY and CDR2 SMNVEV (reference sequence). The CDR3 DNA is TGTGCCAGCAGTTCGACAGGGGGCCGGGCCTACGAGCAGTACTTC. Protein: CASSSTGGRAYEQYF.

This clone has more than one count but fewer than ten. The chain has TRBV2 and TRBJ1-1; perhaps TRBD1 as D (6 bases). The ends were cut back, 6 bases at V and 4 bases at J, with 15 bases in the middle. Germline values: CDR1 SNHLY, CDR2 FYNNEI. The CDR3 sequence is 14 residues long. The CDR3 sequence: CASRGHSGGTEAFF. The CDR3 DNA is TGTGCCAGCAGGGGACATTCCGGCGGCACTGAAGCTTTCTTT.

This sequence joins TRBV28 and TRBJ2-1; 9 nucleotides match TRBD2. After removal of 5 bases from V and 4 bases from J, the junction contained 9 bases not matched to a gene. Germline values: CDR1 MDHEN, CDR2 SYDVKM. CDR3 size: 16 residues. The CDR3 loop is CASSILTSGPYNEQFF. CDR3 DNA: TGTGCCAGCAGTATACTCACTAGCGGGCCTTACAATGAGCAGTTCTTC.

The chain is built from TRBV5-1 and TRBJ2-2; possible D gene TRBD2, 6 bases. The V end was cut by 0 bases, the J end by 5 bases, with 11 bases between. Germline assignment: CDR1 SGHRS and CDR2 YFSETQ. The length of the CDR3 is 15 residues. CDR3 in amino acids: CASSLVSGRTGELFF. The CDR3 nucleotides read TGCGCCAGCAGCTTGGTTAGCGGCCGGACCGGGGAGCTGTTTTTT.

The chain couples TRBV28 to TRBJ2-1; 13 positions agree with TRBD2. Germline V gives CDR1 MDHEN, CDR2 SYDVKM. The CDR3 sequence is 17 residues long. Unmatched junction bases numbered 9, after V lost 6 bases and J lost 4 bases. CDR3 DNA: TGTGCCAGCAGGACCGGACTAGCGGGAGCCCTATACAATGAGCAGTTCTTC. Protein sequence: CASRTGLAGALYNEQFF.

This clone was counted only a few times. This sequence joins TRBV28 and TRBJ1-2; 8 positions match TRBD1. Germline CDR1 and CDR2: MDHEN and SYDVKM. V lost 8 bases and J lost 7; bases outside the gene matches: 15. This CDR3 has 15 residues. Here the CDR3 reads CASGGARRGPGGYTF. CDR3 coding DNA: TGTGCCAGCGGAGGGGCACGCAGGGGGCCGGGTGGCTACACCTTC.

The chain is built from TRBV28 and TRBJ1-1, with 10 positions matching TRBD1. V dropped 6 bases and J dropped 3; count of bases not matched to a gene: 1. This CDR3 is 13 amino acids long. CDR1 and CDR2 (germline): MDHEN, SYDVKM. The CDR3 sequence: CASRTGGDTEAFF. The CDR3 coding sequence is TGTGCCAGCAGGACAGGGGGCGACACTGAAGCTTTCTTT.

The rearrangement joins TRBV5-4 to TRBJ2-2; the D is unclear. The CDR3 consists of 15 residues. Germline V gene data show CDR1 as SGHNT and CDR2 as YYREEE (reference sequence). V lost 4 bases to trimming and J lost 0 bases, with 10 bases between them. The CDR3 DNA sequence: TGTGCCAGCAGCGGAGTACCCGCGAACACCGGGGAGCTGTTTTTT. Translating gives CASSGVPANTGELFF. Based on the CDR3 plus reference TRBV5-4 and TRBJ2-2, the full variable domain is ETGVTQSPTHLIKTRGQQVTLRCSSQSGHNTVSWYQQALGQGPQFIFQYYREEENGRGNFPPRFSGLQFPNYSSELNVNALELDDSALYLCASSGVPANTGELFFGEGSRLTVL.

The chain couples TRBV4-1 to TRBJ2-5, with 14 bases that match TRBD2. V shed 2 bases and J 7 bases; nucleotides not matched to a gene: 18. From germline, CDR1 is MGHRA and CDR2 YSYEKL. The length of the CDR3 is 20 residues. CDR3 nucleotides: TGCGCCAGCAGCCAAATCGGGGCCGGGACTAGCGGGAGCGGCATAGGGACCCAGTACTTC. Translating it yields CASSQIGAGTSGSGIGTQYF.

This chain uses TRBV28 with TRBJ1-1; 7 positions agree with TRBD1. The V gene's germline CDR1 is MDHEN and CDR2 SYDVKM. V was clipped by 4 bases and J by 5 bases; unmatched bases: 7. This CDR3 contains 14 residues. DNA for the CDR3: TGTGCCAGCAGTTCAACAGGGGCCGGGACTGAAGCTTTCTTT. Translation: CASSSTGAGTEAFF. Full variable domain (outside the CDR3, taken from reference TRBV28 and TRBJ1-1): DVKVTQSSRYLVKRTGEKVFLECVQDMDHENMFWYRQDPGLGLRLIYFSYDVKMKEKGDIPEGYSVSREKKERFSLILESASTNQTSMYLCASSSTGAGTEAFFGQGTRLTVV.